This T cell receptor (beta chain) appears in the sequencing data of a study of molecular identifiers for immune sequencing clone quantification. Whole-study results and caveats: It was shown that clones above 20 RNA copies held over 99% of effector molecules, but under 1% in naive cells. Same-barcode identical TCR molecules could make highly expanded clones look smaller than they are.

This clonotype showed up many times. The antigen is not known. Preparation of naive CD8 libraries involved roughly 19,000 to 1,100,000 sorted cells and 10%, 30% or 50% RNA. Previously described methods with listed TCR primers produced the bulk TCR libraries. One entry per CDR3 protein results from TCRdb running MiXCR on the PCR reads. The sample has approximately 590,000 distinct CDR3 sequences, 25% seen once; the top ten hold roughly 0.83%. The sequence came from a human donor in good health. Some libraries in this study had Jurkat cell RNA spiked in. Sequenced material: naive CD8+ T cells from blood, with Jurkat cell RNA spiked in. Regarding subset: FACS-sorted CD8+CD4-CCR7+CD45RA+ naive T cells.

The CDR3 loop reads CASSPFGDREETQYF. In DNA form, the CDR3 reads TGTGCCAGCAGTCCATTCGGGGATCGCGAGGAGACCCAGTACTTC. This chain joins TRBV28 and TRBJ2-5; tentative D call: TRBD2 (5 bases). V was shortened by 5 bases and J by 5 bases, with 18 bases between the two germline ends. There are 15 residues in the CDR3. Germline assignment: CDR1 MDHEN and CDR2 SYDVKM.